This T cell receptor beta chain was observed in a study of vaccination and CD4 T cells after COVID-19. Study background: Two Hispanic individuals were among six male and four female convalescent patients.

Germline CDR1 and CDR2: ENHRY and SYGVKD. The CDR3 has 13 amino acids. The V gene lost 8 bases and the J gene lost 5 bases, with 15 bases spanning the gap. Scientists ran DNA taken from cultured CD4+ T cells through the Oncomine TCR Beta short-read assay for sequencing. One entry per CDR3 protein results from TCRdb running MiXCR on the PCR reads. This sample has roughly 16,000 distinct CDR3 sequences, with 52% found just once. Treatment specified: roughly 10-day PBMC culture with coronavirus spike peptide pools or control peptides (ViraFEST assay). Positive PCR dates covered March to December 2020, before US Alpha, Beta and Delta variants. More than 1.5 million PBMCs per well were cultured with roughly 10 IU/ml IL-2 and roughly 10 ug/ml peptide pools. Notes on the study in general: Convalescent patients displayed a median around 86% of reactive clones emerging only post-vaccination.

This clonotype has just a few counts. Antigen: not known. The chain is built from TRBV10-3 and TRBJ1-1; D is unclear. This clonotype was obtained from a human donor who had recovered from COVID-19. Material for sequencing was CD4+ T cells from blood, cultured in vitro. CDR3 loop: CAIAGTGETEAFF. CDR3 bases: TGTGCCATCGCTGGAACGGGTGAGACTGAAGCTTTCTTT.